This T cell receptor beta chain was retrieved from a study of OX40 agonist ivuxolimab in advanced cancers. Only in-frame clones appear in the TCRdb table, and some are missing; sequencing was by immunoSEQ multiplex PCR. The sample records tens of thousands of clones, over 80% being singletons. V was pared by 10 bases and J by 4 bases, with 19 bases between. Germline CDR1 reads MDHEN; CDR2 reads SYDVKM. The CDR3 runs 14 residues. The chain is built from TRBV28 and TRBJ1-2; D uncertain. The origin of this receptor is an adult with an advanced solid tumor such as melanoma, head and neck, liver or kidney cancer. Sequencing used CD4+ or CD8+ T cells sorted from blood, obtained in a trial of the OX40 agonist ivuxolimab. The CDR3 reads CAIRGRVPVYGYTF. CDR3 coding DNA: TGTGCCATTAGAGGCCGGGTCCCCGTCTATGGCTACACCTTC.